This T cell receptor (beta chain) was sequenced in a study of cytomegalovirus exposure and HLA in healthy donors. Study conclusions and caveats: Later, TCR association rates were found to vary by HLA locus, highest for DRB1 and lowest for HLA-C. TRBV6-2, TRBV6-3 and some other V segments were unresolvable in 87-base-pair reads. Further analysis, carried out later, found HLA-associated TCR beta chains more clonally expanded than equally common other chains.

The study ran its PCR with 60 Vbeta and 13 Jbeta primers. Measured with immunoSEQ multiplex PCR; TCRdb has only the in-frame clones, and not every one. The table includes 65,000 to 75,000 clones, 74% detected once. In the case of this clone: What it binds is not known.

The ends were cut back, 2 bases at V and 2 bases at J, with 11 bases in the middle. Germline V gene sequence: CDR1 SGHTA, CDR2 FQGTGA. The CDR3 loop spans 15 amino acids. The donors were healthy bone marrow donors. This sequence was found in a woman between 55 and 75 years old in good health and CMV-seropositive. The V and J genes are TRBV7-3 and TRBJ2-3, with D possibly TRBD2 on 5 matching bases. What was sequenced was PBMCs. CDR3 in amino acids: CASSLLLAITDTQYF. In DNA form, the CDR3 reads TGTGCCAGCAGCTTACTTCTAGCCATCACAGATACGCAGTATTTT.